The rows below give T cell receptor beta chains drawn from one sample of a study of blood T cell repertoires in COVID-19. Only in-frame clones appear in the TCRdb table, and some are missing; sequencing was by immunoSEQ multiplex PCR. This table has roughly 120,000 clones, roughly 87% appearing once. Sequencing was performed on peripheral blood. The origin of the receptors is an older man with acute or convalescent COVID-19. CDR3s include the opening cysteine and the closing phenylalanine or tryptophan. A D gene is named only where the DNA matches it firmly. The size field is filled for only some rows; it gives once, few, many or a size class.

abundance: NA
j_gene: TRBJ2-6
v_gene: TRBV19
d_gene: NA
CDR3nt: TGTGCCAGTAGGAATACAGGATTAGGAGGGGCCAACGTCCTGACTTTC
CDR3aa: CASRNTGLGGANVLTF

abundance: NA
j_gene: TRBJ1-2
v_gene: TRBV28
d_gene: TRBD1
CDR3nt: TGTGCCAGCACCCCGGGACAGGGTTATCTCTATTACACCTTC
CDR3aa: CASTPGQGYLYYTF

abundance: NA
j_gene: TRBJ1-3
v_gene: TRBV6-5
d_gene: TRBD1
CDR3nt: TGTGCCAGCAGTCGGACAGGGGTCGGAAACACCATATATTTT
CDR3aa: CASSRTGVGNTIYF

abundance: NA
j_gene: TRBJ1-1
v_gene: TRBV7-8
d_gene: NA
CDR3nt: TGTGCCAGCAGAAATATTCGCGGTGAAGCTTTCTTT
CDR3aa: CASRNIRGEAFF

abundance: NA
j_gene: TRBJ2-7
v_gene: TRBV12-5
d_gene: TRBD1
CDR3nt: TGTGCTAGTGGTTTGGGACAGGGGACGATTCGGGAGGAGCAGTACTTC
CDR3aa: CASGLGQGTIREEQYF

abundance: once
j_gene: TRBJ1-2
v_gene: TRBV9
d_gene: NA
CDR3nt: TGTGCCAGCAGCGACAGCCTAGGGGTTTCGGACTATGGCTACACCTTC
CDR3aa: CASSDSLGVSDYGYTF

abundance: NA
j_gene: TRBJ1-2
v_gene: TRBV28
d_gene: TRBD1
CDR3nt: TGTGCCAGCGACAGGGGCCCGGATGGCTACACCTTC
CDR3aa: CASDRGPDGYTF

abundance: NA
j_gene: TRBJ1-4
v_gene: TRBV12-3/TRBV12-4
d_gene: NA
CDR3nt: TGTGCCAGCAGTTACGGTGGTGAAAAACTGTTTTTT
CDR3aa: CASSYGGEKLFF

abundance: NA
j_gene: TRBJ2-3
v_gene: TRBV19
d_gene: TRBD1
CDR3nt: TGTGCCAGCACCGGGACAGGACGCACAGATACGCAGTATTTT
CDR3aa: CASTGTGRTDTQYF

abundance: NA
j_gene: TRBJ1-6
v_gene: TRBV7-3
d_gene: NA
CDR3nt: TGTGCCAGCAGCGCCAGCGTGGGTCATAATTCACCCCTCCACTTT
CDR3aa: CASSASVGHNSPLHF

abundance: NA
j_gene: TRBJ1-2
v_gene: TRBV14
d_gene: NA
CDR3nt: TGTGCCAGCAGCCAACGGCAGGGTGGCTTCTACACCTTC
CDR3aa: CASSQRQGGFYTF

abundance: NA
j_gene: TRBJ2-7
v_gene: TRBV6-5
d_gene: NA
CDR3nt: TGTGCCACCCAGGGACACTCGTCCTACGAGCAGTACTTC
CDR3aa: CATQGHSSYEQYF

abundance: NA
j_gene: TRBJ1-3
v_gene: TRBV10-1
d_gene: NA
CDR3nt: TGCGCCAGCAGTGACTCGGCAGGCTCTGGAAACACCATATATTTT
CDR3aa: CASSDSAGSGNTIYF

abundance: NA
j_gene: TRBJ1-3
v_gene: TRBV5-1
d_gene: NA
CDR3nt: TGCGCCAGCAGCTTGGGACAGGGAAACACCATATATTTT
CDR3aa: CASSLGQGNTIYF

abundance: NA
j_gene: TRBJ1-1
v_gene: TRBV21-1
d_gene: NA
CDR3nt: TGTGCCAGCAGCAAGGGACAGGGGGGAACTGAAGCTTTCTTT
CDR3aa: CASSKGQGGTEAFF

abundance: once
j_gene: TRBJ1-2
v_gene: TRBV6-5
d_gene: TRBD1
CDR3nt: TGTGCCAGCAGAACCTCGGGACAGGGATCTGGCTACACCTTC
CDR3aa: CASRTSGQGSGYTF

abundance: NA
j_gene: TRBJ1-6
v_gene: TRBV7-6
d_gene: TRBD1
CDR3nt: TGTGCCAGCAGCTTGGGACAGGGAGTTAATTCACCCCTCCACTTT
CDR3aa: CASSLGQGVNSPLHF

abundance: NA
j_gene: TRBJ2-3
v_gene: TRBV7-2
d_gene: TRBD2
CDR3nt: TGTGCCAGCAGCCTTCTAGCGGGACTGGGCACAGATACGCAGTATTTT
CDR3aa: CASSLLAGLGTDTQYF

abundance: NA
j_gene: TRBJ1-3
v_gene: TRBV6-1
d_gene: NA
CDR3nt: TGTGCCAGCAGTGAAAGAAAGGGAGCCGGAAACACCATATATTTT
CDR3aa: CASSERKGAGNTIYF

abundance: NA
j_gene: TRBJ2-1
v_gene: TRBV4-2
d_gene: NA
CDR3nt: TGTGCCAGCAGCCAAGATCCGGCGGTGAGCTCCTACAATGAGCAGTTCTTC
CDR3aa: CASSQDPAVSSYNEQFF

abundance: NA
j_gene: TRBJ2-1
v_gene: TRBV9
d_gene: NA
CDR3nt: TGTGCCAGCAGCGTAGACCAGACCTACAATGAGCAGTTCTTC
CDR3aa: CASSVDQTYNEQFF

abundance: NA
j_gene: TRBJ1-1
v_gene: TRBV15
d_gene: NA
CDR3nt: TGTGCCACCAGCGTACGGGGGGGCAACACTGAAGCTTTCTTT
CDR3aa: CATSVRGGNTEAFF